This T cell receptor (beta chain) stems from a study of blood T cells in healthy people across ages. The CDR3 runs 12 residues. Germline-derived CDR1 and CDR2 are SGHRS and YFSETQ. In this sample, this clonotype turned up many times. A junction end diverges from the germline sequence, so it may reflect a read error. Combining a sample-barcoded 5' primer with a J-beta primer mix, a second PCR ran for about 7 to 11 cycles. TCRdb processed the 5' RACE reads anew with MiXCR; each CDR3 protein has one entry. The repertoire holds 450,000 to 650,000 distinct CDR3 sequences, more than 20% seen once, with approximately 8.7% in the top ten. These data also formed part of another study, on T cells of mothers and their children.

The J gene is TRBJ2-5, the V gene TRBV5-1; perhaps TRBD1 as D (5 bases). Sequencing was done on a sample of blood. This receptor was obtained from a boy aged 10-17 years in good health. The CDR3 loop is CASSPQGETQYF. CDR3 in DNA: TGTGCCAGCAGTCCCCAGGGTGAGACCCAGTACTTC.